This T cell receptor (beta chain) was documented in a study of PD-1 blockade in classical Hodgkin lymphoma. Repertoires were generated with immunoSEQ multiplex PCR, while TCRdb's copy carries only in-frame clones and drops some. Of 24,000 or so clones in the sample, roughly 75% were seen once. Concerning this clone itself: Its antigen is not known.

All the patients suffered relapse after autologous stem cell transplantation, and brentuximab vedotin exposure differed. Progressive disease, partial response or complete response was each patient's best response. Whole-study findings and limits: Diversity in CD4+ TCRs, unlike that measured in CD8+ TCRs, had risen significantly by C4D1. Newly diagnosed patients were reported to start with lower TCR diversity than healthy donors. Newly diagnosed and completely responding patients shared comparable baseline diversity.

The material was peripheral blood mononuclear cells (PBMCs), obtained before the second cycle of nivolumab. This receptor was obtained from a human donor with classical Hodgkin lymphoma.

The CDR3 coding sequence is TGTGCCAGCCCCCGGGACAGGGGAATCGAGCAGTACGTC. Protein product: CASPRDRGIEQYV. V and J are TRBV21-1 and TRBJ2-7; the table's TRBD1 call for D was not verified on the DNA. TRBV21-1 is a documented pseudogene. This CDR3 is built from 13 residues.